The entry below describes one TCR beta chain. It was CD45RO-negative cells, positively selected for CCR7, that made up naive CD8 cells, with terminally differentiated effector memory CD45RA+ cells excluded. V dropped 5 bases and J dropped 2; count of bases not matched to a gene: 6. The CDR3 is made up of 14 amino acids. From germline, CDR1 is LNHNV and CDR2 YYDKDF (reference sequence). The data belong to a study of shared clonotypes between healthy human individuals. The run depth of the assay was deep. This table comes from immunoSEQ multiplex PCR, and its TCRdb copy is limited to in-frame clones, with some not included. The top ten clones hold 0.095% to 0.14% of a sample with around 620,000 clones, approximately 95% of them seen once.

This clonotype was obtained from a woman aged 25 to 45 in good health. The rearrangement joins TRBV15 to TRBJ2-7, with 7 bases fitting TRBD2. The specimen was naive CD8+ T cells sorted from blood. CDR3 nucleotide sequence: TGTGCCACCAGCGAGCTAGCGGAGCCCTACGAGCAGTACTTC. This encodes CATSELAEPYEQYF.